Below, 13 T cell receptor beta chains from the same sample are listed, as sequenced in a study of blood T cell repertoires in COVID-19 (TCRdb year 2020). Libraries were built with the immunoSEQ multiplex PCR assay. The source is immuneACCESS, and TCRdb retained only in-frame sequences with V and J called. Part of the clones is not carried over; for the studies checked, unresolved V genes explain less than half of this, and the remainder is unexplained. The table for this sample lists 120,000 or so clones; around 77% of them were counted only once. Around 16% of the sample is held by the ten biggest clonotypes. The specimen was peripheral blood. The source is a man in his 60s with active or convalescent COVID-19.

Ten or more counts support this clone. J is TRBJ1-1 and V is TRBV28; D may be TRBD1 (5 bases). The CDR3 contains 13 residues. The V and J ends lost 8 bases and 4 bases respectively, with 14 bases between them. Germline lookup yields CDR1 MDHEN and CDR2 SYDVKM. The CDR3 DNA reads as TGTGCCAGCGTTGGGGCGAGCTTCACTGAAGCTTTCTTT. Its translation is CASVGASFTEAFF. Together with reference TRBV28 and TRBJ1-1, the CDR3 gives the full variable domain: DVKVTQSSRYLVKRTGEKVFLECVQDMDHENMFWYRQDPGLGLRLIYFSYDVKMKEKGDIPEGYSVSREKKERFSLILESASTNQTSMYLCASVGASFTEAFFGQGTRLTVV.

With respect to this clone: The sample holds other DNA sequences that translate to the same CDR3. The chain recombines TRBV6-2 or TRBV6-3 with TRBJ2-3; 10 bases are shared with TRBD2. J gave up 6 bases and V 6 bases, and 6 bases lay outside the gene matches. This CDR3 region has 14 residues. Per the germline V gene, CDR1 is MNHEY and CDR2 is SVGEGT. This CDR3 is CASSLLAGADTQYF. The CDR3 region has the DNA TGTGCCAGCAGCCTTCTAGCGGGAGCTGATACGCAGTATTTT.

The chain carries TRBV6-5 and TRBJ2-6; TRBD2 aligns across 7 bases. V lost 0 bases, J lost 1 base, and 0 bases stayed unmatched. The CDR3 is made up of 16 amino acids. Germline assignment: CDR1 MNHEY and CDR2 SVGAGI. Written as DNA, the CDR3 is TGTGCCAGCAGTTACTCGGGAGGGTCTGGGGCCAACGTCCTGACTTTC. Protein: CASSYSGGSGANVLTF.

This chain links TRBV5-1 with TRBJ2-3, with TRBD1 as a possible D gene (6 bases). The CDR3 runs to 15 residues. Germline assignment: CDR1 SGHRS and CDR2 YFSETQ. Between the trimmed V and J ends, which lost 0 bases and 2 bases, there was a span of 10 bases. CDR3 nucleotide sequence: TGCGCCAGCAGCTTGGCCGGGACACCCACAGATACGCAGTATTTT. This gives the protein CASSLAGTPTDTQYF.

A single count supports this clone. This chain uses TRBV2 with TRBJ2-6; the match to TRBD1 covers 9 bases. J lost 1 base, V lost 7 bases, and 5 bases had no gene match. Per the germline V gene, CDR1 is SNHLY and CDR2 is FYNNEI. This CDR3 has 16 residues. CDR3 nucleotides: TGTGCCAGCATGGGACAGGGAGTTTCTGGGGCCAACGTCCTGACTTTC. This sequence encodes CASMGQGVSGANVLTF.

The rearrangement links TRBV2 to TRBJ2-2; D ambiguous. V lost 4 bases and J lost 0, with 9 bases in between. The CDR3 covers 15 residues. Germline V gives CDR1 SNHLY, CDR2 FYNNEI. The CDR3 loop is CASSAEVANTGELFF. CDR3 nucleotide sequence: TGTGCCAGCAGTGCTGAGGTCGCGAACACCGGGGAGCTGTTTTTT.

This CDR3 reads CASSAGGTGELFF. In nucleotides, the CDR3 is TGCGCCAGCAGCGCGGGGGGGACCGGGGAGCTGTTTTTT. The rearrangement links TRBV5-1 to TRBJ2-2, with TRBD2 identical over 9 bases. V was pared by 4 bases and J by 5 bases, with 0 bases of the junction left unmatched. Germline loops: CDR1 SGHRS, CDR2 YFSETQ. This CDR3 is built from 13 residues.

The rearrangement uses TRBV18 and TRBJ1-2; TRBD1 is a possible D gene (6 bases). The V and J ends lost 3 bases and 6 bases respectively, with 17 bases between them. CDR1 KGHSH and CDR2 LQKENI come from the germline V gene. The CDR3 covers 15 residues. CDR3 bases: TGTGCCAGCTCACCCGGACAGCTGGTATTGAATGGCTACACCTTC. It is translated as CASSPGQLVLNGYTF.

V gene TRBV2 combines with J gene TRBJ2-7; D is unclear. Deletions cut 5 bases from V and 0 bases from J, with 5 bases between. The CDR3 sequence is 12 residues long. CDR1 is SNHLY and CDR2 is FYNNEI in the germline V gene. CDR3 in amino acids: CASSRSSYEQYF. In nucleotides, the CDR3 is TGTGCCAGCAGTCGGTCCTCCTACGAGCAGTACTTC.

V usage is TRBV7-2 and J usage is TRBJ2-5, with a tentative D call TRBD2 (5 bases). CDR1 is SGHTA, CDR2 FQGNSA, per germline. CDR3 length: 12 amino acids. The germline V and J ends were trimmed by 5 bases and 7 bases, with 11 bases remaining between them. In DNA form, the CDR3 reads TGTGCCAGCAGCAATAGCGTTAGGACCCAGTACTTC. It yields the protein CASSNSVRTQYF.

This clone was counted once. The chain joins TRBV7-6 to TRBJ2-2; no clear D gene. The CDR3 is made up of 15 amino acids. Per the germline V gene, CDR1 is SGHVS and CDR2 is FNYEAQ. V was shortened by 0 bases and J by 1 base, with 6 bases between the two germline ends. CDR3 sequence: CASSLATGNTGELFF. The CDR3 bases are TGTGCCAGCAGCTTAGCGACGGGGAACACCGGGGAGCTGTTTTTT. Full variable domain (rest looked up from reference TRBV7-6 and TRBJ2-2): GAGVSQSPRYKVTKRGQDVALRCDPISGHVSLYWYRQALGQGPEFLTYFNYEAQQDKSGLPNDRFSAERPEGSISTLTIQRTEQRDSAMYRCASSLATGNTGELFFGEGSRLTVL.

The DNA for the CDR3 is TGTGCCAGCAGCGGACTAGCGATAGCCAAAAACATTCAGTACTTC. This codes for CASSGLAIAKNIQYF. The chain couples TRBV11-1 to TRBJ2-4, with 9 positions matching TRBD2. Germline V gives CDR1 SGHAT, CDR2 FQDESV (reference sequence). The CDR3 length is 15 residues. Trimming at V came to 5 bases and at J to 0 bases, leaving 2 bases not matched to a gene. The full variable domain, with the rest looked up from reference TRBV11-1 and TRBJ2-4, is EAEVAQSPRYKITEKSQAVAFWCDPISGHATLYWYRQILGQGPELLVQFQDESVVDDSQLPKDRFSAERLKGVDSTLKIQPAELGDSAMYLCASSGLAIAKNIQYFGAGTRLSVL.

The count of this clone is one. The chain recombines TRBV27 with TRBJ1-5; no firm D call. CDR1 MNHEY and CDR2 SMNVEV come from the germline V gene (reference sequence). V dropped 6 bases and J dropped 0 bases, with 9 bases sitting between them. The CDR3 covers 14 residues. The CDR3 loop reads CASSPEDSNQPQHF. The CDR3 coding sequence is TGTGCCAGCAGCCCGGAGGATAGCAATCAGCCCCAGCATTTT.